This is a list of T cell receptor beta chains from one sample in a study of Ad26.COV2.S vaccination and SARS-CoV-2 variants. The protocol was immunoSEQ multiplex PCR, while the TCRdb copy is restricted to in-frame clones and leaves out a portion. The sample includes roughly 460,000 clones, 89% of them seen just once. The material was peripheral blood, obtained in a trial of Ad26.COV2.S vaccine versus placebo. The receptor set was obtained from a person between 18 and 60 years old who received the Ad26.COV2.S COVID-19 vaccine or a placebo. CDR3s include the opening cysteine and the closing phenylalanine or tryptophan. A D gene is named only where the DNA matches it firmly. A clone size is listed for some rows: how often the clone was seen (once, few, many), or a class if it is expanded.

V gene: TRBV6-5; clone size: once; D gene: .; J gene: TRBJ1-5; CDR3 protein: CASSQGKVTIQPQHF; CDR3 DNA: TGTGCCAGCAGTCAGGGGAAAGTGACGATTCAGCCCCAGCATTTT
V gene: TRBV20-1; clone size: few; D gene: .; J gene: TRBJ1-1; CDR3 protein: CSAHRVSEAFF; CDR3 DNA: TGCAGTGCTCACAGGGTCTCTGAAGCTTTCTTT
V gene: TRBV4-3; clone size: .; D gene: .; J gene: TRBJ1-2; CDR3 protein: CASSLRDQGGYTF; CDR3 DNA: TGCGCCAGCAGCCTCCGGGACCAAGGAGGCTACACCTTC
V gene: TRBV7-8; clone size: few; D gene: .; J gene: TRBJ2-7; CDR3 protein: CASSLGQNSYEQYF; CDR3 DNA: TGTGCCAGCAGCTTAGGGCAGAACTCCTACGAGCAGTACTTC
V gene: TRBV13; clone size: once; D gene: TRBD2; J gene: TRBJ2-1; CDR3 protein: CASSLLLAGGDNEQFF; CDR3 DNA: TGTGCCAGCAGCTTACTCCTAGCGGGAGGGGACAATGAGCAGTTCTTC
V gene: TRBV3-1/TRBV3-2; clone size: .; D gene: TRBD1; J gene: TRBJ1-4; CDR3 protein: CASSQSHRGGNEKLFF; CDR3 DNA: TGTGCCAGCAGCCAATCCCACAGGGGGGGGAATGAAAAACTGTTTTTT
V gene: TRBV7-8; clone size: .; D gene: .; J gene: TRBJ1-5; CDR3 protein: CASSSYGGLGPQHF; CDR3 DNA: TGTGCCAGCAGCTCTTATGGAGGGTTAGGGCCCCAGCATTTT
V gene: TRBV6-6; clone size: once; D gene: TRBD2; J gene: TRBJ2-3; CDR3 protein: CASSYSLAGASDTQYF; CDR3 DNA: TGTGCCAGCAGTTACTCACTAGCGGGAGCGTCAGATACGCAGTATTTT
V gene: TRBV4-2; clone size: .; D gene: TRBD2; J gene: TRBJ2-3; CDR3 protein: CASSQEVLAGSTDTQYF; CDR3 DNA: TGTGCCAGCAGCCAAGAGGTCCTAGCGGGGAGCACAGATACGCAGTATTTT
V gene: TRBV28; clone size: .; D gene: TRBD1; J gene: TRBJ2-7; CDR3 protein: CASSLQGGTGNRYEQYF; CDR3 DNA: TGTGCCAGCAGTTTACAAGGCGGGACAGGGAATCGCTACGAGCAGTACTTC
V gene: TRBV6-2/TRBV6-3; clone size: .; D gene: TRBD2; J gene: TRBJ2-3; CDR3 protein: CASSYGNLAGADTQYF; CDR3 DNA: TGTGCCAGCAGTTATGGGAACCTAGCGGGAGCAGATACGCAGTATTTT
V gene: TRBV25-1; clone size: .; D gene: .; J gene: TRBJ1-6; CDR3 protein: CASSERPWGSLHF; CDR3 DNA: TGTGCCAGCAGTGAACGCCCTTGGGGATCCCTCCACTTT
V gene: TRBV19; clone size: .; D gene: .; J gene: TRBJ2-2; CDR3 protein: CASSIQGWGGELFF; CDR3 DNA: TGTGCCAGTAGTATACAGGGTTGGGGCGGGGAGCTGTTTTTT
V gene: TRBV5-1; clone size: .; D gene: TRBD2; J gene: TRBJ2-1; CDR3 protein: CASGTLAASYNEQFF; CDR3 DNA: TGCGCCAGCGGTACTCTAGCGGCCTCCTACAATGAGCAGTTCTTC